The rows below give T cell receptor beta chains drawn from one sample of a study of cytomegalovirus exposure and HLA in healthy donors. Repertoires were generated with immunoSEQ multiplex PCR, while TCRdb's copy carries only in-frame clones and drops some. The repertoire holds over 150,000 clones, with about 80% as singletons. Material: PBMCs. These receptors originate from a man younger than 35 in good health and CMV-seropositive. Both conserved end residues are part of each CDR3. Fields, in order: D gene, CDR3 length, J gene, V gene, clone size, CDR3 DNA, CDR3 protein. The D gene is left open where the match is weak. For some rows the clone size is stated as once, few or many, or as a class when expanded; others skip it.

TRBD1,15,TRBJ2-3,TRBV11-3,-,TGTGCCAGCAGCTTTAGGGGACAGCGCACAGATACGCAGTATTTT,CASSFRGQRTDTQYF
TRBD2,14,TRBJ2-1,TRBV2,once,TGTGCCACCTCCCTAGCGGGAGTGGGCAATGAGCAGTTCTTC,CATSLAGVGNEQFF
-,12,TRBJ2-7,TRBV7-2,-,TGTGCCAGCAGCTTCCCCAGGTACGAGCAGTACTTC,CASSFPRYEQYF
-,13,TRBJ1-1,TRBV5-1,-,TGCGCCAGCAGCTCGGCGGCAGGGACTGAAGCTTTCTTT,CASSSAAGTEAFF
-,16,TRBJ2-1,TRBV27,-,TGTGCCAGCAGTTTATCGAACCAGGGTCCCTACAATGAGCAGTTCTTC,CASSLSNQGPYNEQFF
TRBD1,16,TRBJ1-5,TRBV13,-,TGTGCCAGCAGCCTAGGCGGGACAGGGGTCAATCAGCCCCAGCATTTT,CASSLGGTGVNQPQHF
TRBD1,14,TRBJ2-3,TRBV7-2,-,TGTGCCAGCAGCGCAGGGGGCCCCACAGATACGCAGTATTTT,CASSAGGPTDTQYF
TRBD2,14,TRBJ2-7,TRBV27,-,TGTGCCAGCAGCGCCGGGACTAGCTCCTACGAGCAGTACTTC,CASSAGTSSYEQYF
-,11,TRBJ2-5,TRBV2,-,TGTGCCAGCAGTGAGGAGGATCCCCAATACTTC,CASSEEDPQYF
-,15,TRBJ2-1,TRBV6-5,-,TGTGCCAGCCAGCCAGGGGGGAACTCCTACAATGAGCAGTTCTTC,CASQPGGNSYNEQFF
-,15,TRBJ1-2,TRBV15,-,TGTGCCACCAGCAGAGATTCTCCCAGAAACTATGGCTACACCTTC,CATSRDSPRNYGYTF
-,10,TRBJ2-5,TRBV2,few,TGTGCCGTCGGCCAAGAGACCCAGTACTTC,CAVGQETQYF
-,17,TRBJ1-2,TRBV27,-,TGTGCCAGCAGTCCATCAACATACACGATTTATAACTATGGCTACACCTTC,CASSPSTYTIYNYGYTF
-,14,TRBJ1-2,TRBV7-2,-,TGTGCCAGCAGCTTATCTGCAGGGCTCTATGGCTACACCTTC,CASSLSAGLYGYTF
TRBD1,15,TRBJ1-2,TRBV13,once,TGTGCCAGCAGCACCCCGGACAGGGACCTCCATGGCTACACCTTC,CASSTPDRDLHGYTF
-,13,TRBJ1-2,TRBV5-6,-,TGTGCCAGCAGACCGGACAGCGTCTATGGCTACACCTTC,CASRPDSVYGYTF
-,13,TRBJ1-1,TRBV6-4,-,TGTGCCAGCAGTGACTTCCAGGGGACTGAAGCTTTCTTT,CASSDFQGTEAFF
-,12,TRBJ2-1,TRBV14,few,TGTGCCAGCAGCCGGGGCCCGAATGAGCAGTTCTTC,CASSRGPNEQFF
TRBD2,15,TRBJ2-1,TRBV9,-,TGTGCCAGCAGCGTAGCCGGACTAGCGGGAGGGCAGCAGTTCTTC,CASSVAGLAGGQQFF
TRBD1,13,TRBJ2-5,TRBV5-1,-,TGCGCCAGCAGCTTTACAGGGGAGGAGACCCAGTACTTC,CASSFTGEETQYF
-,14,TRBJ1-2,TRBV30,-,TGTGCCTGGAGCATCAGCGGCGCTAGATATGGCTACACCTTC,CAWSISGARYGYTF
TRBD2,14,TRBJ2-3,TRBV5-1,-,TGCGCCAGCAGCGAGGGACTAGCGGGAGCCGCTCAGTATTTT,CASSEGLAGAAQYF
-,13,TRBJ1-5,TRBV5-1,once,TGCGCCAGCAGCTTACAGGGCCATCAGCCCCAGCATTTT,CASSLQGHQPQHF
-,16,TRBJ2-5,TRBV11-3,-,TGTGCCAGCAGCTTATCGTTGGGGGGGGCCCAAGAGACCCAGTACTTC,CASSLSLGGAQETQYF
-,12,TRBJ2-7,TRBV4-1,-,TGCGCCAGCAGCCAAGGTCTCGGCGAGCAGTACTTC,CASSQGLGEQYF
TRBD1,13,TRBJ1-2,TRBV29-1,few,TGCAGCGTGCAGGACAGGGGGATTGGTGGCTACACCTTC,CSVQDRGIGGYTF
TRBD1,15,TRBJ1-4,TRBV7-9,few,TGTGCCAGCAGCCGACAGGGGGCGACTAATGAAAAACTGTTTTTT,CASSRQGATNEKLFF
-,15,TRBJ2-1,TRBV6-5,-,TGTGCCAGCAGCCCCCCACTCGGCGGATACAATGAGCAGTTCTTC,CASSPPLGGYNEQFF
TRBD1,16,TRBJ1-4,TRBV5-1,-,TGCGCCAGCAGAGGCGGAAAGACAGGGGTTAATGAAAAACTGTTTTTT,CASRGGKTGVNEKLFF
-,12,TRBJ1-4,TRBV7-9,few,TGTGCCAGCGGCTACGGCGGGGAAAAACTGTTTTTT,CASGYGGEKLFF
-,15,TRBJ1-4,TRBV2,-,TGTGCCAGCAGTGAACTGCGACAGCAGGGGAAAAAACTGTTTTTT,CASSELRQQGKKLFF
TRBD1,13,TRBJ1-1,TRBV5-1,-,TGCGCCAGCAGCGGACAGGGGGTTGGTGAAGCTTTCTTT,CASSGQGVGEAFF
-,14,TRBJ2-7,TRBV5-6,few,TGTGCCAGCAGCTTATGGGGTAGCGGCTACGAGCAGTACTTC,CASSLWGSGYEQYF
-,15,TRBJ1-1,TRBV4-3,-,TGCGCCAGCAGCCAAGACTGGACTGTCAACACTGAAGCTTTCTTT,CASSQDWTVNTEAFF
-,14,TRBJ2-7,TRBV7-9,-,TGTGCCAGCAGCCCTACCGGGACATCTTACGAGCAGTACTTC,CASSPTGTSYEQYF
TRBD2,15,TRBJ2-7,TRBV10-3,-,TGTGCCATCAGTGTGGTTACTAGCGGGACCTACGAGCAGTACTTC,CAISVVTSGTYEQYF
TRBD2,17,TRBJ2-7,TRBV18,-,TGTGCCAGCTCACGAGGGACTAGCGGGAGTACCCCCTACGAGCAGTACTTC,CASSRGTSGSTPYEQYF
-,16,TRBJ1-5,TRBV5-1,-,TGCGCCAGCAGTCCCGGACATACCTATAGCAATCAGCCCCAGCATTTT,CASSPGHTYSNQPQHF
TRBD1,14,TRBJ2-7,TRBV7-9,-,TGTGCCAGCAGCCCCAGGACAGGGGAGAACGAGCAGTACTTC,CASSPRTGENEQYF